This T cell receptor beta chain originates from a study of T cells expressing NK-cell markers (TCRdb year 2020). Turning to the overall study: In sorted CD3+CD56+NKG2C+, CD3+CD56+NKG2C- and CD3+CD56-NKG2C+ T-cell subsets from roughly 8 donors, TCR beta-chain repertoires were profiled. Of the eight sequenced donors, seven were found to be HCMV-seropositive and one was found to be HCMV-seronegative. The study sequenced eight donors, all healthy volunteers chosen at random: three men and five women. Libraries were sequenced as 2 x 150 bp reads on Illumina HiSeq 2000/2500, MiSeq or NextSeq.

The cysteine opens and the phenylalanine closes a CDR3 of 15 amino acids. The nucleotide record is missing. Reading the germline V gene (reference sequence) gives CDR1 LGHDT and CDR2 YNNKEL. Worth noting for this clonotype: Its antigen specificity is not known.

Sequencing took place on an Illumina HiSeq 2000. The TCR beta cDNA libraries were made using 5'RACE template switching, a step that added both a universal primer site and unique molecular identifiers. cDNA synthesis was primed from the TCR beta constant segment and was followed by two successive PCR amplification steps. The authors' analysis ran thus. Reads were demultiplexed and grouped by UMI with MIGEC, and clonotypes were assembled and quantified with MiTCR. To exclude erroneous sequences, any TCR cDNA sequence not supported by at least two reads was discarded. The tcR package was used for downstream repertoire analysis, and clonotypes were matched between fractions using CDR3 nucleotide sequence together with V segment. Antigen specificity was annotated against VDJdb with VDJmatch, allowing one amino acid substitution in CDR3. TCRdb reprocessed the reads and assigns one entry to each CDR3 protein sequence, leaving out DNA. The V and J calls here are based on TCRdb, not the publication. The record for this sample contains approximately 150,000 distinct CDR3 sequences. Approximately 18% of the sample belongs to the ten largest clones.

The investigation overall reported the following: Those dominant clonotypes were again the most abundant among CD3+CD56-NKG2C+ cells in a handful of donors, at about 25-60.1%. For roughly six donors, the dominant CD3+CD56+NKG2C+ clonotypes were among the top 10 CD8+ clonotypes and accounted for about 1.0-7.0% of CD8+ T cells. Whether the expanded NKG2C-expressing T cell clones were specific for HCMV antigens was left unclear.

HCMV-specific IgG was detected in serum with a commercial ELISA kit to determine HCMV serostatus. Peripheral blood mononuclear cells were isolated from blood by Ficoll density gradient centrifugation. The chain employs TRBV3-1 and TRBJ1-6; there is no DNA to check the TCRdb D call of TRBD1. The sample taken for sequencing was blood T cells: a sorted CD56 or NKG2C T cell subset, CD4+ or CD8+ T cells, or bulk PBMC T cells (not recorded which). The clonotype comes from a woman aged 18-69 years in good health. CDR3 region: CASSQDVQGSSPLHF.